This T cell receptor beta chain was documented in a study of cytomegalovirus exposure and HLA in healthy donors. Across the study: Out of 398 genotyped donors, about 80% belonged to the Caucasian-associated ancestry cluster.

This clone has just a few counts. This PCR relied on a set of 60 Vbeta primers and 13 Jbeta primers. Repertoires were generated with immunoSEQ multiplex PCR, while TCRdb's copy carries only in-frame clones and drops some. The table has approximately 160,000 clones, 80% to 85% seen once; the top ten hold more than 1.5%. Donors were ostensibly healthy at sampling, although undocumented immune exposures were probable. CDR1 is LGHNA, CDR2 YNFKEQ, per germline. There are 16 residues in the CDR3. Trimming at V came to 1 base and at J to 5 bases, leaving 9 bases not matched to a gene. J is TRBJ2-7 and V is TRBV4-2; 9 bases are shared with TRBD1. The source material was PBMCs. The clonotype comes from a human donor in good health. CDR3 protein: CASSQGKGQGLHEQYF. In DNA, the CDR3 is TGTGCCAGCAGCCAAGGTAAAGGACAGGGGCTCCACGAGCAGTACTTC.